This T cell receptor (beta chain) was identified in a study of blood T cell repertoires in COVID-19. Original processing notes: Nucleated cell counts were estimated from reference gene primer amplification. Generated by immunoSEQ multiplex PCR, the TCRdb table keeps only in-frame clones and is missing some. The V and J calls and clone size are taken from that table; D and trimming were inferred from the DNA. The repertoire holds approximately 200,000 clones, with roughly four fifths as singletons. The CDR3 is 15 amino acids. With 2 bases removed from V and 0 bases from J, the gap between germline ends came to 8 bases. Germline CDR1 is LGHNA and CDR2 is YSLEER.

The source of this sequence is a woman in her 50s with acute or convalescent COVID-19. Sequenced: peripheral blood. The chain is built from TRBV4-3 and TRBJ2-4, with unresolved D. For the CDR3, the DNA is TGCGCCAGCAGCCAACTCGGAGTAGCCAAAAACATTCAGTACTTC. Encoded protein: CASSQLGVAKNIQYF.